The clone carrying this T cell receptor beta chain was recorded at least ten times. Its antigen is undetermined. The sample originates from a study of T cells in Graves' hyperthyroidism and ophthalmopathy. General study results and limits: Ophthalmopathy and stable hyperthyroidism were separated by a 13 V-J model.

V was shortened by 1 base and J by 5 bases, with 17 bases between the two germline ends. CDR1 is LNHNV and CDR2 is YYDKDF in the germline V gene (reference sequence). This CDR3 contains 16 residues. The cohort's ophthalmopathy patients, a group with duration under 3 months, had a Clinical Activity Score of at least 3 and a NOSPECS grade of at least 4. Together with thyroid ultrasound, orbital computed tomography, serum thyroxine and TRAb, clinical symptoms were used for diagnoses. Amplification of TCR beta CDR3 regions was performed using RNA transcripts as template. First-round RT-PCR targeting the TCR CDR3 was performed with the HTBI primer set. TCRdb analysed the multiplex PCR reads with MiXCR anew, one entry per CDR3 protein. The sample lists about 610,000 distinct CDR3 sequences; roughly 14% were seen once.

The gene calls are TRBV15 and TRBJ1-1; D might be TRBD1 (5 bases). Input material: blood. The TCR originated in a middle-aged woman with Graves' ophthalmopathy. CDR3 protein: CATSRVRRQGRTEAFF. The CDR3 nucleotides read TGTGCCACCAGCAGAGTGCGTAGGCAGGGACGGACTGAAGCTTTCTTT.